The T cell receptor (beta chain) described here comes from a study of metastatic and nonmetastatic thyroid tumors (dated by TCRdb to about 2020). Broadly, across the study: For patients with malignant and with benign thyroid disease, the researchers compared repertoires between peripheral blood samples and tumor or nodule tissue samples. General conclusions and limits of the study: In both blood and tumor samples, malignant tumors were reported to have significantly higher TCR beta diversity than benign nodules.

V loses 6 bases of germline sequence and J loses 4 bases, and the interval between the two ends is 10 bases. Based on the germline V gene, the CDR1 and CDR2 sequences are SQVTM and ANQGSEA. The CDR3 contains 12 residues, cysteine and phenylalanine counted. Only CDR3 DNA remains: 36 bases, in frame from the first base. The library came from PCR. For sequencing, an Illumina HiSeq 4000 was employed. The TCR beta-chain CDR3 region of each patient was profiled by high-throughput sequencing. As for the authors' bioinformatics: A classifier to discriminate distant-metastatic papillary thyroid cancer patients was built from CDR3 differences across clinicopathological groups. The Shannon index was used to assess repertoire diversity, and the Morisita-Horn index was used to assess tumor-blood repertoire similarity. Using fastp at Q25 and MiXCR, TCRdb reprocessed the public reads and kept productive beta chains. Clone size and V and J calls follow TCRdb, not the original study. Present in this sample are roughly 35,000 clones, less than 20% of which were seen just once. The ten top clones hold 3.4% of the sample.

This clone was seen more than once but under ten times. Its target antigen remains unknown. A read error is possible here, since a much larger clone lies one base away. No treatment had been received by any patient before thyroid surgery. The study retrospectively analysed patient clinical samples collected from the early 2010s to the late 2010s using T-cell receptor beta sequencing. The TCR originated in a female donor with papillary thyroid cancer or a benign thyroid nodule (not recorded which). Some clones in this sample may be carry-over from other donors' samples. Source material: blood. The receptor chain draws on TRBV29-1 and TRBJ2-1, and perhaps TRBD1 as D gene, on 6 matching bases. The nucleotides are TGCAGCGTGGGGGACATATACAATGAGCAGTTCTTC. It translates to CSVGDIYNEQFF.